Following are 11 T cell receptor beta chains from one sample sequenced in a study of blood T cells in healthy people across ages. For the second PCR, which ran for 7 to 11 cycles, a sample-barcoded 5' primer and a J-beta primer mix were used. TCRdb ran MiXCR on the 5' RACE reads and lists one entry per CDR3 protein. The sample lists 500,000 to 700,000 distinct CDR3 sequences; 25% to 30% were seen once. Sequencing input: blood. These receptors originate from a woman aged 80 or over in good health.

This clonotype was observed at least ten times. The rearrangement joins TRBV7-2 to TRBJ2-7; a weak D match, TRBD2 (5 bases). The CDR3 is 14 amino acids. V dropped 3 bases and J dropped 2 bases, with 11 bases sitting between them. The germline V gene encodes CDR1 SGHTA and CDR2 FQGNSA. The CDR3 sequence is CASSLTRETYEQYF. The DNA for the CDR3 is TGTGCCAGCAGCTTGACACGGGAAACCTACGAGCAGTACTTC.

CDR3 sequence: CAWSVMRGAGTGELFF. In DNA form, the CDR3 reads TGTGCCTGGAGTGTAATGAGGGGGGCGGGGACCGGGGAGCTGTTTTTT. This chain connects TRBV30 to TRBJ2-2; perhaps D is TRBD1 or TRBD2 (6 bases each). Germline V CDR1 and CDR2: GTSNPN, SVGIG (reference sequence). V shed 0 bases and J shed 5 bases, with 16 bases lying between them. This CDR3 comprises 16 residues. Drawing the rest from reference TRBV30 and TRBJ2-2, the complete variable domain is SQTIHQWPATLVQPVGSPLSLECTVEGTSNPNLYWYRQAAGRGLQLLFYSVGIGQISSEVPQNLSASRPQDRQFILSSKKLLLSDSGFYLCAWSVMRGAGTGELFFGEGSRLTVL.

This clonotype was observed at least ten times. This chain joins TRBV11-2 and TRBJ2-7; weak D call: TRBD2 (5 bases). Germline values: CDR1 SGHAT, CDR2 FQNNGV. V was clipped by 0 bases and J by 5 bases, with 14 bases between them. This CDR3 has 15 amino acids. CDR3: CASSLDPSPGNEQYF. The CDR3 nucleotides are TGTGCCAGCAGCTTAGATCCCTCCCCCGGGAACGAGCAGTACTTC.

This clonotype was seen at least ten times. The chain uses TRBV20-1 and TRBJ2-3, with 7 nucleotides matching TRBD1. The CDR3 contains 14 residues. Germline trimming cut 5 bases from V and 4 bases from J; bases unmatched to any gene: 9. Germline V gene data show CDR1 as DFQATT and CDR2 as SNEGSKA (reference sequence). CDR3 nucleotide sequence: TGCAGTGCTGGGGGACAGTTTAGCGCAGATACGCAGTATTTT. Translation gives CSAGGQFSADTQYF.

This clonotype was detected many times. Written as DNA, the CDR3 is TGTGCCACCAGTGACAGGGGGAGAGAGACCCAGTACTTC. Amino acids: CATSDRGRETQYF. The rearrangement uses TRBV24-1 and TRBJ2-5; 7 nucleotides align to TRBD1. V lost 4 bases to trimming and J lost 4 bases; unmatched junction nucleotides: 2. CDR1 is KGHDR, CDR2 SFDVKD, per germline. The CDR3 has 13 amino acids.

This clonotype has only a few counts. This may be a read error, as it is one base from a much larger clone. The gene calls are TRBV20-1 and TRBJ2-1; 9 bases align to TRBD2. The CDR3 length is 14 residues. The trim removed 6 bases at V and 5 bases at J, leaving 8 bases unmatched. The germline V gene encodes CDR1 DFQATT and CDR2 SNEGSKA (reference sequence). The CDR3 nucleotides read TGCAGTGCGCTTCTAGCGGGGTCCAACAATGAGCAGTTCTTC. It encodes CSALLAGSNNEQFF.

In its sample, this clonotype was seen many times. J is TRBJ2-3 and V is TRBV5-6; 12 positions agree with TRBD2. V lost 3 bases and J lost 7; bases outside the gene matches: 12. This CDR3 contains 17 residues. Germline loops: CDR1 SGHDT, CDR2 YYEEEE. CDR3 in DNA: TGTGCCAGCAGCTCCACTAGCGGGGGGATAGGTCGAAATACGCAGTATTTT. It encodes CASSSTSGGIGRNTQYF.

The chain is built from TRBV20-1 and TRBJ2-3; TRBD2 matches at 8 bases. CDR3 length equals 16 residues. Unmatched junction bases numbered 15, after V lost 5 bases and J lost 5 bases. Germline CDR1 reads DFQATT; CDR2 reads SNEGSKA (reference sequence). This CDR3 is CSADRRTSMYRDTQYF. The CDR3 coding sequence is TGCAGTGCTGACCGAAGGACTAGCATGTATCGAGATACGCAGTATTTT.

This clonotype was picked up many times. The CDR3 nucleotides read TGCAGTGCATTAGCCCCCACCGGGCCCGGCGGCTACACCTTC. This translates into CSALAPTGPGGYTF. This chain joins TRBV20-1 and TRBJ1-2; unclear D gene. The germline V and J ends were trimmed by 6 bases and 8 bases, with 22 bases remaining between them. CDR3 length: 14 amino acids. CDR1 and CDR2 (germline): DFQATT, SNEGSKA (reference sequence).

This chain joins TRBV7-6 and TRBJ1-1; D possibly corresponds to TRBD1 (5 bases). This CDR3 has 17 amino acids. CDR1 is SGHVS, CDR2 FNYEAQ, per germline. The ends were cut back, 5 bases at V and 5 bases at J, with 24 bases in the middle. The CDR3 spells CASSRGFRAGDLTEAFF. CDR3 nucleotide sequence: TGTGCCAGCAGCAGAGGGTTTCGTGCGGGGGATTTAACTGAAGCTTTCTTT.

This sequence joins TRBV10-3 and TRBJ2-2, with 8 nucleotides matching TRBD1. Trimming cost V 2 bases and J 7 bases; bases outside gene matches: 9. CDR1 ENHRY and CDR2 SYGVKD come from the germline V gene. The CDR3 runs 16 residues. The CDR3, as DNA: TGTGCCATCAGTGAGAGCAGGACAGGGATGGGCGGGGAGCTGTTTTTT. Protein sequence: CAISESRTGMGGELFF.